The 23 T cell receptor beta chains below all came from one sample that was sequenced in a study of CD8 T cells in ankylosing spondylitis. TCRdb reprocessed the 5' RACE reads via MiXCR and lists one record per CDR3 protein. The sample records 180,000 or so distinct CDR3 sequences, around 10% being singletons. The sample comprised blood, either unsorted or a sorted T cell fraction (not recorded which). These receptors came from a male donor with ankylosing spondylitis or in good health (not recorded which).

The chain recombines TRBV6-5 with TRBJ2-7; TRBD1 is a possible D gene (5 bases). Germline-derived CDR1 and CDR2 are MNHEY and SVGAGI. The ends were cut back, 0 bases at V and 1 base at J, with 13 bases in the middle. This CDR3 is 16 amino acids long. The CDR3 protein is CASSYSTRGPSYEQYF. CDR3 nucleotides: TGTGCCAGCAGTTACTCGACAAGGGGCCCATCCTACGAGCAGTACTTC.

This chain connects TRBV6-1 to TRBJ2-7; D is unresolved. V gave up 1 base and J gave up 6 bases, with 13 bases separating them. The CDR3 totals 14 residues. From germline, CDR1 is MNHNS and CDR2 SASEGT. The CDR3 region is CASSEGAIIREQYF. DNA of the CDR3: TGTGCCAGCAGTGAAGGGGCCATCATTCGCGAGCAGTACTTC.

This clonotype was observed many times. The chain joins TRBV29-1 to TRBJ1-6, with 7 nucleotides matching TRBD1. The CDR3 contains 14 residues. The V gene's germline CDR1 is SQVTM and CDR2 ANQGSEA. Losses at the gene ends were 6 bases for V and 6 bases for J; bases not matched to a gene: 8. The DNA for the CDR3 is TGCAGCGTCGCAACCGGGACAGTTAATTCACCCCTCCACTTT. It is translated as CSVATGTVNSPLHF. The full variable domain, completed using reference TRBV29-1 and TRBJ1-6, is SAVISQKPSRDICQRGTSLTIQCQVDSQVTMMFWYRQQPGQSLTLIATANQGSEATYESGFVIDKFPISRPNLTFSTLTVSNMSPEDSSIYLCSVATGTVNSPLHFGNGTRLTVT.

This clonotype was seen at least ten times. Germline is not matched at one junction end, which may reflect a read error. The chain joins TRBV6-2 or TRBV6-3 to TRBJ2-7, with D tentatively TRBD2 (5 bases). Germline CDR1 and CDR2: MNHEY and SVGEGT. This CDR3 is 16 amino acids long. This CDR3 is CASSALGRGPSHEQYF. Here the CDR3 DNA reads TGTGCCAGCAGCGCCTTAGGCCGCGGGCCCTCCCACGAGCAGTACTTC.

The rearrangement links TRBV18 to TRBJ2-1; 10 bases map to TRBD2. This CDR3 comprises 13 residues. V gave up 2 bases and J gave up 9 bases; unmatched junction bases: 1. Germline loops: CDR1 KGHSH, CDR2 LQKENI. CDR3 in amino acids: CASSPGTSAEQFF. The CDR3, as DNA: TGTGCCAGCTCACCAGGGACTAGCGCTGAGCAGTTCTTC.

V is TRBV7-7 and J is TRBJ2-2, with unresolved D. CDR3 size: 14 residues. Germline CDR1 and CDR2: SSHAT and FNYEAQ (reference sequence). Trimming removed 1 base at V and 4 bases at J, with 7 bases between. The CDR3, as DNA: TGTGCCAGCAGCTTAGAAGTGGTCACCGGGGAGCTGTTTTTT. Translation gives CASSLEVVTGELFF.

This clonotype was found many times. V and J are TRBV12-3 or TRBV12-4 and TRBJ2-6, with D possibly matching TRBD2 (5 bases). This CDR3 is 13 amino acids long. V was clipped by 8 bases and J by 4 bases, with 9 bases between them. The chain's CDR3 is CASFREGANVLTF. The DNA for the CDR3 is TGTGCCAGCTTCCGGGAAGGGGCCAACGTCCTGACTTTC.

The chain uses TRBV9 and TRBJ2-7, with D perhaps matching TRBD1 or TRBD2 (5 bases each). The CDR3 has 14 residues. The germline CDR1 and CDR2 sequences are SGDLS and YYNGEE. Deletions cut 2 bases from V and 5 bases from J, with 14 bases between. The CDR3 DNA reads TGTGCCAGCAGCGTCTCGGCCGGGGACGACGAGCAGTACTTC. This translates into CASSVSAGDDEQYF.

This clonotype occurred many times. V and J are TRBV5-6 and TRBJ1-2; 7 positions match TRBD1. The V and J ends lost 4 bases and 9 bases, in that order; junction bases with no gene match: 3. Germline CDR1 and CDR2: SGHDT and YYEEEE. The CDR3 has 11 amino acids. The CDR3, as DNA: TGTGCCAGCAGCAAGGACAGGAGCTACACCTTC. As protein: CASSKDRSYTF.

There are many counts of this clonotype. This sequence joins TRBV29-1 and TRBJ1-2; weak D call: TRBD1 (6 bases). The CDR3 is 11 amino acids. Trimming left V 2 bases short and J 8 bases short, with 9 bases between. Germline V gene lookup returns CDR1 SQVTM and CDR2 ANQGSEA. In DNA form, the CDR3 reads TGCAGCGTTGAATGGGACAAAGGCTACACCTTC. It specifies CSVEWDKGYTF.

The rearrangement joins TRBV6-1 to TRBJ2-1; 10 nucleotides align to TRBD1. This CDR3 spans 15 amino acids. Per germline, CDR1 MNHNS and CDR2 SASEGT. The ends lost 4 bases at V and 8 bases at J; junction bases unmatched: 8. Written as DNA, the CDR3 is TGTGCCAGCAGTGCCGGGACAGGGGTTTTGTATGAGCAGTTCTTC. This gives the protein CASSAGTGVLYEQFF.

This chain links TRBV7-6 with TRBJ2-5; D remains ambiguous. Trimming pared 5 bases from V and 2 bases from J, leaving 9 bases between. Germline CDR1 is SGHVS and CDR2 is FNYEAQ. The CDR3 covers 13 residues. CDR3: CASSPNRQETQYF. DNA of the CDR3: TGTGCCAGCAGCCCTAACCGGCAAGAGACCCAGTACTTC.

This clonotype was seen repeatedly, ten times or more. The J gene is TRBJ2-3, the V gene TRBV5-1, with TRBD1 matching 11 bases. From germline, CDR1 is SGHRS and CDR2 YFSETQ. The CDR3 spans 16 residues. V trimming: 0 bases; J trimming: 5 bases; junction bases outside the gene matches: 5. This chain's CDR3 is CASSLAGTGGLDTQYF. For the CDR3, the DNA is TGCGCCAGCAGCTTGGCCGGGACAGGGGGATTAGATACGCAGTATTTT. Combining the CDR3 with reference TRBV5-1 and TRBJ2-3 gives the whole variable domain KAGVTQTPRYLIKTRGQQVTLSCSPISGHRSVSWYQQTPGQGLQFLFEYFSETQRNKGNFPGRFSGRQFSNSRSEMNVSTLELGDSALYLCASSLAGTGGLDTQYFGPGTRLTVL.

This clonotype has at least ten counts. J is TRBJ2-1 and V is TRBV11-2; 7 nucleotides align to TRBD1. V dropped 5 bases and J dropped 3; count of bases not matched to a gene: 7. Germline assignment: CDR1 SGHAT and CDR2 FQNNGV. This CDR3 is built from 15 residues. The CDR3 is CASSPWGQLYNEQFF. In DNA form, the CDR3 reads TGTGCCAGCAGCCCATGGGGACAGCTCTACAATGAGCAGTTCTTC.

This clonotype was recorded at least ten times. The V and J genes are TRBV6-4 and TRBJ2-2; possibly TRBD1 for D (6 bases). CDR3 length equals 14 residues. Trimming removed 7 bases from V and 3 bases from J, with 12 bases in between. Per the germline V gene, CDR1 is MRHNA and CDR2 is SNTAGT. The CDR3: CASKQGHDTGELFF. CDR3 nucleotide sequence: TGTGCCAGCAAACAGGGTCATGACACCGGGGAGCTGTTTTTT.

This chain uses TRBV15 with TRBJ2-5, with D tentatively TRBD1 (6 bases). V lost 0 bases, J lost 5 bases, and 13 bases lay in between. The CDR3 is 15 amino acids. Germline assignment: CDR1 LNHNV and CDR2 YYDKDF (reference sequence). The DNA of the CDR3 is TGTGCCACCAGCAGAGATCTTGGGGGCAGGGAGACCCAGTACTTC. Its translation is CATSRDLGGRETQYF.

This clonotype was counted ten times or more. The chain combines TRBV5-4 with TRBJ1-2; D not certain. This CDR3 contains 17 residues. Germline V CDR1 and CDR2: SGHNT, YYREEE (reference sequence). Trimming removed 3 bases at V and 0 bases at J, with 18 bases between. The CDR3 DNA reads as TGTGCCAGCAGCTCCAGGACGGGTCCGGAAGCTAACTATGGCTACACCTTC. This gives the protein CASSSRTGPEANYGYTF.

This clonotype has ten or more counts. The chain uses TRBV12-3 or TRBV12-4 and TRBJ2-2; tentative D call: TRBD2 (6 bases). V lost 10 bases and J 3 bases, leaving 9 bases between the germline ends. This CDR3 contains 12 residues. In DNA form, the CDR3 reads TGTGCCACGGAGGGATACACCGGGGAGCTGTTTTTT. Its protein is CATEGYTGELFF.

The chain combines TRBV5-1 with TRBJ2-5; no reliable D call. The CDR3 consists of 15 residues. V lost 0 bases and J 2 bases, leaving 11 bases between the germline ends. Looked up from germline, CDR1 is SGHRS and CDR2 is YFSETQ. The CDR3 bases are TGCGCCAGCAGCTTGGGACGGACGGAACAAGAGACCCAGTACTTC. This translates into CASSLGRTEQETQYF.

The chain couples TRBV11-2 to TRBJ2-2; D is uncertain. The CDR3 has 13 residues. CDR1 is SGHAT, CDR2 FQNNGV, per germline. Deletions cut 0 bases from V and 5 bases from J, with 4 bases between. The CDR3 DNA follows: TGTGCCAGCAGCTTAGAAATGACCGGGGAGCTGTTTTTT. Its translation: CASSLEMTGELFF.

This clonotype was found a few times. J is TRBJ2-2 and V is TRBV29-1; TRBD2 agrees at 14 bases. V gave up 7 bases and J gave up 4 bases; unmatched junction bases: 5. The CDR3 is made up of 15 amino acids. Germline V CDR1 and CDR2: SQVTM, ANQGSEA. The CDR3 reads CSARLAGGVTGELFF. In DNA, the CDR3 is TGCAGCGCTAGACTAGCGGGAGGGGTCACCGGGGAGCTGTTTTTT.

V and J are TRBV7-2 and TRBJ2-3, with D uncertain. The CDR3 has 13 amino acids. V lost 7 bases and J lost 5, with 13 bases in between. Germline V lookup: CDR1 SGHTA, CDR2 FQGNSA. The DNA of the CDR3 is TGTGCCAGCACTCGCGTGAGTTTAGATACGCAGTATTTT. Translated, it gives CASTRVSLDTQYF.

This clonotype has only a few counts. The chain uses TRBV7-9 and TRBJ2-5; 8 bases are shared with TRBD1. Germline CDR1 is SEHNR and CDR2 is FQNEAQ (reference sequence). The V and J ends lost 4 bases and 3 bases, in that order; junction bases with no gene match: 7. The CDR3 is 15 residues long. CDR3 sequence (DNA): TGTGCCAGCAGCTCTGGCGGACAGGGAGAAGAGACCCAGTACTTC. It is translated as CASSSGGQGEETQYF. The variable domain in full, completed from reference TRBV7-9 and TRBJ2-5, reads DTGVSQNPRHKITKRGQNVTFRCDPISEHNRLYWYRQTLGQGPEFLTYFQNEAQLEKSRLLSDRFSAERPKGSFSTLEIQRTEQGDSAMYLCASSSGGQGEETQYFGPGTRLLVL.